This paragraph reports one T cell receptor beta chain. This entry belongs to a study of regulatory T cells in long-lasting Graves disease. Time point specified: newly diagnosed GD, antithyroid drugs for less than 3 months. Generation of the TCR library employed RNA extracted from PBMCs. The CDR3 has 13 amino acids. Looked up from germline, CDR1 is DFQATT and CDR2 is SNEGSKA (reference sequence). The V and J ends lost 3 bases and 6 bases respectively, with 9 bases between them. Construction of TCR beta libraries relied on iRepertoire HTBI primers and on Arm-PCR targeting CDR3 regions. MiXCR, applied by TCRdb to the multiplex PCR reads, yields one record per CDR3 protein. This table holds 500,000 to 700,000 distinct CDR3 sequences, approximately 15% found once. Separately, the same data were catalogued under a study of T cells in Graves' hyperthyroidism and ophthalmopathy.

This receptor was taken from a woman in her twenties or thirties with Graves disease. Sequenced material: peripheral blood mononuclear cells (PBMCs), taken at new diagnosis, from a patient treated with antithyroid drugs. V and J are TRBV20-1 and TRBJ1-6; the D gene is possibly TRBD1 (5 bases). CDR3 residues: CSARRQGNSPLHF. As DNA, the CDR3 is TGCAGTGCTAGGCGGCAGGGTAATTCACCCCTCCACTTT.